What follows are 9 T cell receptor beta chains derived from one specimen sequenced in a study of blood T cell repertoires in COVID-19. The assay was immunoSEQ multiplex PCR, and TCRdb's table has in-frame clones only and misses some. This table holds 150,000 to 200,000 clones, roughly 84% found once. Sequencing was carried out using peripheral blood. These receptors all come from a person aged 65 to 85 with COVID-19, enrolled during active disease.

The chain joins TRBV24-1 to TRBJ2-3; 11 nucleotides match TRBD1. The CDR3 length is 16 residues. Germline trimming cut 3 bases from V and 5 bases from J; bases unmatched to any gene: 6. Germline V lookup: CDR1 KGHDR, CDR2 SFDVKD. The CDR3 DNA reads TGTGCCACCAGTGATGGGGGACAGGGGGATATAGATACGCAGTATTTT. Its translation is CATSDGGQGDIDTQYF.

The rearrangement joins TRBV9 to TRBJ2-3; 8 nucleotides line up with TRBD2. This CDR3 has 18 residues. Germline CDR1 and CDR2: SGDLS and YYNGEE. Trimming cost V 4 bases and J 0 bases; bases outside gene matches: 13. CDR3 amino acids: CASSPDRGGLTSTDTQYF. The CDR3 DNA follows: TGTGCCAGCAGCCCAGACCGGGGGGGGCTAACTAGCACAGATACGCAGTATTTT.

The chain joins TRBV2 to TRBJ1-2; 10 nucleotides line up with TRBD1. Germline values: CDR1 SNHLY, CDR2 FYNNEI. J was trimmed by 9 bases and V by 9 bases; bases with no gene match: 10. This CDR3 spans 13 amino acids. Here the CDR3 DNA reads TGTGCCAGGGGGACAGGGGCTCAGATGCGCTACACCTTC. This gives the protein CARGTGAQMRYTF.

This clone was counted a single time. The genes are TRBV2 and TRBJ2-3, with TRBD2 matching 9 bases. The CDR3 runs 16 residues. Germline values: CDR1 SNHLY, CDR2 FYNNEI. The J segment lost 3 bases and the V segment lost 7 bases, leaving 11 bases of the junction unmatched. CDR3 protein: CASTGLSGGLTDTQYF. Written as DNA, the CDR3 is TGTGCCAGCACCGGGCTTAGCGGGGGATTGACAGATACGCAGTATTTT.

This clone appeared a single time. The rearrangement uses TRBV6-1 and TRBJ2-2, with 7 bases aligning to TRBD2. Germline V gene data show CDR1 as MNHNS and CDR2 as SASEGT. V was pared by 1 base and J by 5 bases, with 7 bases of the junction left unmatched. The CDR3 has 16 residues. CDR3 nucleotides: TGTGCCAGCAGTGAAGACGGCGGGGGTGGTACCGGGGAGCTGTTTTTT. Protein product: CASSEDGGGGTGELFF.

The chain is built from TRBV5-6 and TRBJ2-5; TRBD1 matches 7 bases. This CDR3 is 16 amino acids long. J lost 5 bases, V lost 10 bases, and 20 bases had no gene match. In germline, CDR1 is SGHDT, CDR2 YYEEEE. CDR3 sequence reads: CASVRTGRLSAETQYF. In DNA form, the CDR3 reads TGTGCCTCCGTCAGGACAGGCAGGTTGTCGGCTGAGACCCAGTACTTC.

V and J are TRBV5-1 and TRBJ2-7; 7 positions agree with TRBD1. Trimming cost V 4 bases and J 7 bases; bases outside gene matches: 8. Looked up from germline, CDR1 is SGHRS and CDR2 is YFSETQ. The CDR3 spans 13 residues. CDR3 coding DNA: TGCGCCAGCAGCCGATCACAGGGGAGAGAGCAGTACTTC. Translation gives CASSRSQGREQYF.

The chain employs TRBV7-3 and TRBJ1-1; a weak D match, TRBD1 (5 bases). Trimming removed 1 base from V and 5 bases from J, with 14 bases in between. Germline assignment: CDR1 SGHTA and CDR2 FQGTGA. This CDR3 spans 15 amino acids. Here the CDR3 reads CASSLRRGATTEAFF. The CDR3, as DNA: TGTGCCAGCAGCTTAAGGCGCGGGGCTACGACTGAAGCTTTCTTT.

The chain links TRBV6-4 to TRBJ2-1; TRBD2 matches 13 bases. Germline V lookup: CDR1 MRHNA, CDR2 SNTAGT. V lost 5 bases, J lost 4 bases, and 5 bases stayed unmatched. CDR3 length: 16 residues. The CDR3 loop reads CASSKLAGGGYNEQFF. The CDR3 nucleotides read TGTGCCAGCAGTAAACTAGCGGGAGGGGGTTACAATGAGCAGTTCTTC.